A single sample gave rise to the 8 T cell receptor beta chains below, sequenced in a study of cytotoxic CD8 clonotypes in ibrutinib-treated CLL. Libraries were prepared by immunoSEQ multiplex PCR; TCRdb keeps only in-frame clonotypes and omits some of them. This sample carries 150,000 to 200,000 clones, about 88% of them seen once, and the ten largest clones take 3%. This specimen was PBMCs, taken at disease progression, from a patient treated with ibrutinib. These receptors came from a human donor with chronic lymphocytic leukemia.

The rearrangement joins TRBV19 to TRBJ2-7; the D gene is possibly TRBD2 (5 bases). Trimming stripped 5 bases from V and 7 bases from J, with 18 bases between. CDR1 and CDR2 from the germline V gene are LNHDA and SQIVND (reference sequence). The CDR3 sequence is 14 residues long. CDR3 in amino acids: CASSPGWARGEQYF. In nucleotides, the CDR3 is TGTGCCAGTAGTCCCGGGTGGGCCCGCGGGGAGCAGTACTTC.

The genes are TRBV4-2 and TRBJ1-5, with a tentative D call TRBD1 (5 bases). The V end lost 1 base, the J end lost 5 bases, and 15 bases lay between the germline ends. The CDR3 is 16 amino acids. Germline values: CDR1 LGHNA, CDR2 YNFKEQ. The CDR3 bases are TGTGCCAGCAGCCAAGGAGCCCAGGGAGGAGATCAGCCCCAGCATTTT. Translated, it gives CASSQGAQGGDQPQHF.

V gene TRBV27 combines with J gene TRBJ2-2; D may be TRBD1 or TRBD2 (5 bases each). Germline values: CDR1 MNHEY, CDR2 SMNVEV (reference sequence). The CDR3 length is 14 residues. The germline V and J ends were trimmed by 3 bases and 5 bases, with 10 bases remaining between them. CDR3 residues: CASSFGTETGELFF. CDR3 nucleotides: TGTGCCAGCAGTTTTGGGACCGAAACCGGGGAGCTGTTTTTT.

This chain links TRBV28 with TRBJ2-1; D call uncertain. V lost 4 bases to trimming and J lost 10 bases, with 5 bases between them. The CDR3 extends over 10 amino acids. The germline CDR1 and CDR2 sequences are MDHEN and SYDVKM. The CDR3 coding sequence is TGTGCCAGCAGTTATGAGGAGCAGTTCTTC. Translation gives CASSYEEQFF.

The genes are TRBV2 and TRBJ2-2; D may correspond to TRBD1 or TRBD2 (5 bases each). From germline, CDR1 is SNHLY and CDR2 FYNNEI. The germline V and J ends were trimmed by 6 bases and 8 bases, with 16 bases remaining between them. CDR3 size: 14 residues. Here the CDR3 DNA reads TGTGCCAGCAGGGCAGGGAGTGGTAAGGGGGAGCTGTTTTTT. Its protein product is CASRAGSGKGELFF.

The V and J genes are TRBV6-1 and TRBJ2-5, with D tentatively TRBD1 (6 bases). Germline CDR1 and CDR2: MNHNS and SASEGT. V lost 5 bases to trimming and J lost 5 bases, with 12 bases between them. The CDR3 consists of 13 residues. CDR3 nucleotide sequence: TGTGCCAGCAGTAGGGGACACGGGGAGACCCAGTACTTC. Translated: CASSRGHGETQYF.

In this sample, this clone turned up a few times. The rearrangement links TRBV6-6 to TRBJ2-1, with a weak D call TRBD2 (6 bases). V lost 0 bases to trimming and J lost 8 bases, with 11 bases between them. This CDR3 is 14 amino acids long. Looked up from germline, CDR1 is MNHNY and CDR2 is SVGAGI (reference sequence). The CDR3 reads CASSYSSASDEQFF. In DNA form, the CDR3 reads TGTGCCAGCAGTTACTCGTCGGCTAGCGATGAGCAGTTCTTC.

The J gene is TRBJ1-2, the V gene TRBV5-1; D perhaps matches TRBD1 (6 bases). The germline gives CDR1 SGHRS, CDR2 YFSETQ. The V gene lost 7 bases and the J gene lost 0 bases, with 19 bases spanning the gap. The CDR3 has 16 amino acids. In nucleotides, the CDR3 is TGCGCCAGCGGGGGGGACACAGCCCTTACTAACTATGGCTACACCTTC. Its protein product is CASGGDTALTNYGYTF.